This entry lists 23 T cell receptor beta chains sequenced from one sample in a study of beta chain features in type 1 diabetes. Sequenced material consisted of expressed TCRB transcripts (all of the isolated RNA was reverse transcribed). Assay used: immunoSEQ multiplex PCR; TCRdb lists only in-frame clones, some missing. Of hundreds of thousands of clones in the sample, around 13% were seen once. Input material: naive CD4+ T cells from blood. These receptors all come from a man between 18 and 29 years old in good health.

This clone was counted a few times. The same CDR3 arises from other DNA sequences in this sample as well. The gene calls are TRBV28 and TRBJ1-5, with TRBD1 identical over 10 bases. CDR3 length: 15 amino acids. Germline assignment: CDR1 MDHEN and CDR2 SYDVKM. Trimming at V came to 4 bases and at J to 4 bases, leaving 4 bases not matched to a gene. This CDR3 reads CASSSGQGGNQPQHF. Written as DNA, the CDR3 is TGTGCCAGCAGTTCCGGACAGGGGGGGAATCAGCCCCAGCATTTT.

The CDR3 reads CASSLSRDRGYNEQFF. CDR3 DNA sequence: TGCGCCAGCAGCTTGAGCAGGGACAGGGGCTACAATGAGCAGTTCTTC. The chain couples TRBV5-1 to TRBJ2-1; 10 nucleotides line up with TRBD1. The germline CDR1 and CDR2 sequences are SGHRS and YFSETQ. With V trimmed by 1 base and J by 3 bases, 4 bases remained unmatched. The CDR3 is 16 amino acids.

The table lists this clone with a count of one. The germline gene is not matched at one end of the junction; a read error may be the cause. This chain connects TRBV10-3 to TRBJ1-5; D is undetermined. Germline V gives CDR1 ENHRY, CDR2 SYGVKD. The CDR3 has 12 amino acids. CDR3 DNA sequence: TGTGCCAGCAGTACGGGATATCAGCCCCAGCATTTT. The encoded protein is CASSTGYQPQHF.

There are a few counts of this clone. This chain joins TRBV30 and TRBJ1-5; no clear D gene. Trimming stripped 2 bases from V and 4 bases from J, with 12 bases between. CDR1 and CDR2 from the germline V gene are GTSNPN and SVGIG (reference sequence). This CDR3 comprises 14 residues. CDR3 residues: CAWSSSNLNQPQHF. The DNA of the CDR3 is TGTGCCTGGAGTAGTAGTAATTTGAATCAGCCCCAGCATTTT. Variable domain in full (rest from reference TRBV30 and TRBJ1-5): SQTIHQWPATLVQPVGSPLSLECTVEGTSNPNLYWYRQAAGRGLQLLFYSVGIGQISSEVPQNLSASRPQDRQFILSSKKLLLSDSGFYLCAWSSSNLNQPQHFGDGTRLSIL.

The chain is built from TRBV7-2 and TRBJ1-1; the match to TRBD1 covers 11 bases. The CDR3 has 15 residues. The J segment lost 6 bases and the V segment lost 5 bases, leaving 8 bases of the junction unmatched. Per the germline V gene, CDR1 is SGHTA and CDR2 is FQGNSA. The CDR3 spells CASSLNGQGASEAFF. The CDR3 DNA reads as TGTGCCAGCAGCCTAAATGGACAGGGGGCCTCTGAAGCTTTCTTT. The entire variable domain, with the rest obtained from reference TRBV7-2 and TRBJ1-1, is as follows: GAGVSQSPSNKVTEKGKDVELRCDPISGHTALYWYRQSLGQGLEFLIYFQGNSAPDKSGLPSDRFSAERTGGSVSTLTIQRTQQEDSAVYLCASSLNGQGASEAFFGQGTRLTVV.

The rearrangement uses TRBV30 and TRBJ2-5, with D unresolved. The DNA matches TRBJ2-7 better at its end, which makes the J call doubtful. CDR3 size: 11 residues. The germline V gene encodes CDR1 GTSNPN and CDR2 SVGIG (reference sequence). The DNA of the CDR3 is TGTGCCTGGAGTAAAGACTACGAGCAGTACTTC. It codes for CAWSKDYEQYF.

This chain joins TRBV2 and TRBJ1-5, with TRBD1 identical over 8 bases. CDR1 is SNHLY and CDR2 is FYNNEI in the germline V gene. The CDR3 loop spans 15 amino acids. Trimming took 5 bases from V and 1 from J; bases not matched to a gene: 4. Written as DNA, the CDR3 is TGTGCCAGCAGTCCGGACAGGGCCAGCAATCAGCCCCAGCATTTT. Translated: CASSPDRASNQPQHF.

This clone has just a few counts. This chain uses TRBV9 with TRBJ2-7; TRBD2 matches 9 bases. The CDR3 covers 17 residues. Germline CDR1 reads SGDLS; CDR2 reads YYNGEE. Germline trimming cut 3 bases from V and 3 bases from J; bases unmatched to any gene: 13. The DNA of the CDR3 is TGTGCCAGCAGCGGAGCTGCTAGCGGGGCGAAACTCTACGAGCAGTACTTC. Its translation: CASSGAASGAKLYEQYF.

Turning to this clone: Other nucleotide sequences in the sample specify the same CDR3. The chain links TRBV5-1 to TRBJ2-5; the D is unclear. V dropped 3 bases and J dropped 2 bases, with 2 bases sitting between them. Germline CDR1 is SGHRS and CDR2 is YFSETQ. CDR3 length equals 11 residues. CDR3 DNA sequence: TGCGCCAGCAGCTCTCAAGAGACCCAGTACTTC. Translating gives CASSSQETQYF.

The chain employs TRBV18 and TRBJ2-1; 11 bases match TRBD2. Germline trimming cut 6 bases from V and 5 bases from J; bases unmatched to any gene: 6. This CDR3 spans 15 amino acids. Germline CDR1 reads KGHSH; CDR2 reads LQKENI. The CDR3 reads CASSPTSGGHNEQFF. The CDR3, as DNA: TGTGCCAGCTCGCCTACTAGCGGGGGACACAATGAGCAGTTCTTC.

The sample holds a few counts of this clone. J is TRBJ2-2 and V is TRBV4-2; TRBD2 matches 7 bases. The germline V gene has CDR1 LGHNA and CDR2 YNFKEQ. CDR3 length: 16 amino acids. V lost 1 base and J lost 7; bases outside the gene matches: 9. The CDR3 loop reads CASSQAGPGGIGELFF. For the CDR3, the DNA is TGTGCCAGCAGCCAAGCCGGACCCGGGGGGATCGGGGAGCTGTTTTTT.

This clone was found a few times. As DNA, the CDR3 is TGTGCCAGCAGCCCAACTCATAGCGGGAGCCCTTACAATGAGCAGTTCTTC. Translated: CASSPTHSGSPYNEQFF. The rearrangement joins TRBV7-3 to TRBJ2-1, with 9 bases identical to TRBD2. The CDR3 is made up of 17 amino acids. Germline CDR1 SGHTA, CDR2 FQGTGA. J gave up 4 bases and V 5 bases, and 12 bases lay outside the gene matches.

The genes are TRBV15 and TRBJ2-5, with D possibly TRBD2 on 6 matching bases. The CDR3 is made up of 16 amino acids. Trimming took 1 base from V and 0 from J, leaving 12 bases between them. Germline V gene lookup returns CDR1 LNHNV and CDR2 YYDKDF (reference sequence). DNA for the CDR3: TGTGCCACCAGCAGAGTCGGGGGTCGACACCAAGAGACCCAGTACTTC. Residues: CATSRVGGRHQETQYF.

This sequence joins TRBV19 and TRBJ1-2, with D maybe TRBD1 (5 bases). With 3 bases removed from V and 0 bases from J, the gap between germline ends came to 11 bases. Germline V gene sequence: CDR1 LNHDA, CDR2 SQIVND (reference sequence). The CDR3 spans 15 residues. DNA for the CDR3: TGTGCCAGTAGTATTTCAGGGAGGGCTAACTATGGCTACACCTTC. It encodes CASSISGRANYGYTF.

The chain carries TRBV9 and TRBJ2-3, with 10 positions matching TRBD2. The V gene end was trimmed by 2 bases and the J gene end by 2 bases; junction bases not matched to a gene: 2. The length of the CDR3 is 15 residues. Germline V gene lookup returns CDR1 SGDLS and CDR2 YYNGEE. The CDR3 DNA follows: TGTGCCAGCAGCGTGAGCGGGAGGGACACAGATACGCAGTATTTT. Encoded protein: CASSVSGRDTDTQYF. Variable domain in full (rest from reference TRBV9 and TRBJ2-3): DSGVTQTPKHLITATGQRVTLRCSPRSGDLSVYWYQQSLDQGLQFLIQYYNGEERAKGNILERFSAQQFPDLHSELNLSSLELGDSALYFCASSVSGRDTDTQYFGPGTRLTVL.

The chain recombines TRBV4-3 with TRBJ2-2; 7 bases fit TRBD2. Germline V gives CDR1 LGHNA, CDR2 YSLEER. J lost 2 bases, V lost 1 base, and 4 bases had no gene match. This CDR3 comprises 16 residues. DNA of the CDR3: TGCGCCAGCAGCCAAGGGGGGGGGTTAAACACCGGGGAGCTGTTTTTT. It is translated as CASSQGGGLNTGELFF.

This clone was seen only a few times. The V gene is TRBV7-2, the J gene TRBJ2-3, with D tentatively TRBD2 (5 bases). This CDR3 is built from 15 residues. Germline V gene lookup returns CDR1 SGHTA and CDR2 FQGNSA. Trimming removed 1 base at V and 3 bases at J, with 11 bases between. This CDR3 reads CASSLEWRVTDTQYF. The CDR3 nucleotides are TGTGCCAGCAGCTTAGAATGGCGGGTAACAGATACGCAGTATTTT.

There are a few counts of this clone. The chain joins TRBV7-2 to TRBJ2-3; D unclear. Deletions cut 2 bases from V and 1 base from J, with 10 bases between. Germline V lookup: CDR1 SGHTA, CDR2 FQGNSA. This CDR3 has 15 residues. CDR3 DNA: TGTGCCAGCAGCTTACAGGCCGTCGGCACAGATACGCAGTATTTT. Residues: CASSLQAVGTDTQYF.

The rearrangement joins TRBV11-3 to TRBJ1-1; no clear D gene. Per the germline V gene, CDR1 is SGHNT and CDR2 is YENEEA. Trimming removed 2 bases from V and 1 base from J, with 11 bases in between. This CDR3 contains 15 residues. The DNA for the CDR3 is TGTGCCAGCAGCTTAAGCGGGCAGACGAACACTGAAGCTTTCTTT. The encoded protein is CASSLSGQTNTEAFF.

This clone turned up a few times. CDR3 bases: TGTGCCAGCAGCTTGGGTGCTGGGACAGTCGAACCCTATGGCTACACCTTC. It codes for CASSLGAGTVEPYGYTF. V and J are TRBV5-4 and TRBJ1-2, with TRBD1 matching 7 bases. CDR1 and CDR2 (germline): SGHNT, YYREEE (reference sequence). There are 17 residues in the CDR3. V gave up 0 bases and J gave up 4 bases; unmatched junction bases: 12.

This clone was seen a handful of times. This chain connects TRBV27 to TRBJ1-1; tentatively, D is TRBD1 (5 bases). Germline V gene data show CDR1 as MNHEY and CDR2 as SMNVEV (reference sequence). The CDR3 covers 15 residues. Deletions cut 7 bases from V and 5 bases from J, with 20 bases between. CDR3 bases: TGTGCCAGCAAGAACCTCGGGGGGGGTCGAACTGAAGCTTTCTTT. This codes for CASKNLGGGRTEAFF.

This clone was seen only a few times. This chain connects TRBV5-1 to TRBJ2-7, with D perhaps TRBD1 (5 bases). The CDR3 has 11 residues. V shed 1 base and J shed 13 bases, with 12 bases lying between them. Germline V gene sequence: CDR1 SGHRS, CDR2 YFSETQ. The CDR3 loop reads CASSLLQVTYF. The CDR3 DNA reads as TGCGCCAGCAGCTTGTTACAGGTCACTTACTTC.

The chain recombines TRBV9 with TRBJ2-7, with 9 bases identical to TRBD2. V lost 0 bases to trimming and J lost 5 bases; unmatched junction nucleotides: 6. This CDR3 is built from 15 residues. The germline gives CDR1 SGDLS, CDR2 YYNGEE. The CDR3 nucleotides read TGTGCCAGCAGCGTAGACGGCGGGAGGGTTAACGAGCAGTACTTC. Amino acid sequence: CASSVDGGRVNEQYF.